This T cell receptor (beta chain) emerged from a study of shared clonotypes between healthy human individuals. Assay execution took place at the deep level. Unsorted PBMC contributed 250 to 300 ng DNA, tens of thousands of T cell genomes, to each replicate PCR. How the authors handled the data: Filtering of immunoSEQ junctional sequences could not match full-length read filtering. The repertoire was sequenced with immunoSEQ multiplex PCR; TCRdb's copy has only in-frame clones and lacks some. For V, J and clone size, that table is used; D and trimming come from the DNA. The sample gives around 500,000 clones, 76% of which show up once; 10% to 15% is in the top ten. This CDR3 region has 15 residues. CDR1 is LNHNV, CDR2 YYDKDF, per germline (reference sequence). Note on this clone: Antigen unknown. Germline is not matched at one junction end, which may reflect a read error.

Study-level results: Clonotype sharing among donors likely depends on sequencing depth.

This chain uses TRBV15 with TRBJ1-1, with D hard to call. The receptor was derived from a woman between 40 and 55 years old in good health. Some clones in this sample may be carry-over from other donors' samples. Specimen: PBMCs. As DNA, the CDR3 is TGTGCCGCCAGCAGAGAGGGTGGAGAGATAACTGAAGCTTTCTTT. The encoded protein is CAASREGGEITEAFF.